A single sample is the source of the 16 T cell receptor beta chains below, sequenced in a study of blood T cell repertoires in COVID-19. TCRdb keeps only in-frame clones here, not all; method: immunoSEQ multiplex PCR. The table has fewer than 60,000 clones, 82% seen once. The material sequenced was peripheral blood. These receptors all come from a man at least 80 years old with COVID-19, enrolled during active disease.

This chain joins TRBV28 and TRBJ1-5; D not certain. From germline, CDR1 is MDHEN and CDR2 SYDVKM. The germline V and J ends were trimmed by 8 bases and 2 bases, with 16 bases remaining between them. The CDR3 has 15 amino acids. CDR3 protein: CASVAPVVGNQPQHF. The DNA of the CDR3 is TGTGCCAGCGTTGCCCCGGTGGTGGGCAATCAGCCCCAGCATTTT. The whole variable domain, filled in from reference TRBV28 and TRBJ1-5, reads DVKVTQSSRYLVKRTGEKVFLECVQDMDHENMFWYRQDPGLGLRLIYFSYDVKMKEKGDIPEGYSVSREKKERFSLILESASTNQTSMYLCASVAPVVGNQPQHFGDGTRLSIL.

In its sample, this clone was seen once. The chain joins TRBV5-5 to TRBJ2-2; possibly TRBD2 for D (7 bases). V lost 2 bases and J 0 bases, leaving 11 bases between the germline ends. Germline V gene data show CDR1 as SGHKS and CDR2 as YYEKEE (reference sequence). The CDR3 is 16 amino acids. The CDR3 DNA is TGTGCCAGCAGCTTCTGGGGGGGCGCGAACACCGGGGAGCTGTTTTTT. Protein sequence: CASSFWGGANTGELFF.

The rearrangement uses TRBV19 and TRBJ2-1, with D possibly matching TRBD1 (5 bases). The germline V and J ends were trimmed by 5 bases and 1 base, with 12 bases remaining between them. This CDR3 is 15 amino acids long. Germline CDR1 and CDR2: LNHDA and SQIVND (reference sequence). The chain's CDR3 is CASSPRAGSYNEQFF. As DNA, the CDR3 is TGTGCCAGTAGTCCACGGGCAGGGTCCTACAATGAGCAGTTCTTC.

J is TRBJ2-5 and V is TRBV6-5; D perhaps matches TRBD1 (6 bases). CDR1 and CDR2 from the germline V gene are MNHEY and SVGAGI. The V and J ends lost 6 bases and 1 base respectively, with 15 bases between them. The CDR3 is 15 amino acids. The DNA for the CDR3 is TGTGCCAGCAGCGCCTCTTGGGGGCGCCAAGAGACCCAGTACTTC. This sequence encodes CASSASWGRQETQYF.

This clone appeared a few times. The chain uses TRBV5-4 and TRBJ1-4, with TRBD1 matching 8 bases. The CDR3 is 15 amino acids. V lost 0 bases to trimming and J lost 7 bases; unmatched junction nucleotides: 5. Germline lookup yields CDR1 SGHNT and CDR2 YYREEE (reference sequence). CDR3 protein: CASSLARGTGEKLFF. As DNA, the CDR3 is TGTGCCAGCAGCTTGGCCCGGGGGACAGGTGAAAAACTGTTTTTT.

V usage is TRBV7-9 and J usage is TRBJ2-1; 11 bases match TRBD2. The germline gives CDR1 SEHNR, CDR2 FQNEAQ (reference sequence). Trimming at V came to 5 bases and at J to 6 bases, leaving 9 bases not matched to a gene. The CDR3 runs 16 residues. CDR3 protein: CASSDRLAGGGNEQFF. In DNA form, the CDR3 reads TGTGCCAGCAGCGACCGTCTAGCGGGGGGAGGCAATGAGCAGTTCTTC.

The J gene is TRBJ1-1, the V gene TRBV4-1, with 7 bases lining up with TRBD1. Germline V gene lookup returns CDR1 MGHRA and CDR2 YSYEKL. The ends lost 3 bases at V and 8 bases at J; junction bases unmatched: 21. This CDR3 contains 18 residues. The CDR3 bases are TGCGCCAGCAGCCAGCTGGCTACAGGGGCCGGGGTGGGTTACGAAGCTTTCTTT. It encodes CASSQLATGAGVGYEAFF.

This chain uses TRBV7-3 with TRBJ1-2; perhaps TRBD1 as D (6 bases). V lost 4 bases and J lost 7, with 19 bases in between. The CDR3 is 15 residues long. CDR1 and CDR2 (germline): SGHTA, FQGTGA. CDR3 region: CASSSRRGDSSGYTF. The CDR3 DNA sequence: TGTGCCAGCAGCTCACGCAGGGGAGATTCATCTGGCTACACCTTC.

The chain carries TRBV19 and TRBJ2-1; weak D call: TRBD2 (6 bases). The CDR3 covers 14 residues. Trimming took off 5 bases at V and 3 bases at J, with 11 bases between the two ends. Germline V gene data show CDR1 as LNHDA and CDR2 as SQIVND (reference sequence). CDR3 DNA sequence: TGTGCCAGTAGTGCGGACTACATCTACAATGAGCAGTTCTTC. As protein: CASSADYIYNEQFF.

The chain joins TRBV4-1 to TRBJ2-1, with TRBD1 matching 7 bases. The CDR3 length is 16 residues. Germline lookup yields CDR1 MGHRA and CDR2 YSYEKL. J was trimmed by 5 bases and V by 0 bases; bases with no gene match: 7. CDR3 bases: TGCGCCAGCAGCCAAGATTTTGGGACAGTAGACAATGAGCAGTTCTTC. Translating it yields CASSQDFGTVDNEQFF.

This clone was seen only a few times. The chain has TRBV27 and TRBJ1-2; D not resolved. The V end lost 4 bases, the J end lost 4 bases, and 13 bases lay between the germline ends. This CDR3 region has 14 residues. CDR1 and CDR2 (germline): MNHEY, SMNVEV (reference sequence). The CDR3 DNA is TGTGCCAGCAGTTCTTTCGGGGAGAGCTATGGCTACACCTTC. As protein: CASSSFGESYGYTF.

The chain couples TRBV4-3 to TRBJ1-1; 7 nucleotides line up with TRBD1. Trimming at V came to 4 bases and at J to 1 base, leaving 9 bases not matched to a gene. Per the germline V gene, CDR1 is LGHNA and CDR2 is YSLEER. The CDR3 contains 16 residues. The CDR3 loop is CASSPQVTGTNTEAFF. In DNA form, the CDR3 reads TGCGCCAGCAGCCCCCAGGTGACAGGGACGAACACTGAAGCTTTCTTT.

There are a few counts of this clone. The CDR3 protein is CASSPRPSGGERNEQFF. The CDR3, as DNA: TGTGCCAGCAGCCCTAGACCTAGCGGGGGGGAGAGGAATGAGCAGTTCTTC. The V call is TRBV7-3, the J call TRBJ2-1, with 12 bases identical to TRBD2. V shed 5 bases and J 7 bases; nucleotides not matched to a gene: 12. This CDR3 is built from 17 residues. Per the germline V gene, CDR1 is SGHTA and CDR2 is FQGTGA.

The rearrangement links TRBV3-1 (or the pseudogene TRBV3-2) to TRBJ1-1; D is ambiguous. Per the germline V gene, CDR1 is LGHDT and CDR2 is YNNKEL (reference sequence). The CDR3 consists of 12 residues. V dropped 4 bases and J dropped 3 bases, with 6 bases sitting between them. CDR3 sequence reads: CASSLRDTEAFF. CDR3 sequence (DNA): TGTGCCAGCAGCCTCCGGGACACTGAAGCTTTCTTT.

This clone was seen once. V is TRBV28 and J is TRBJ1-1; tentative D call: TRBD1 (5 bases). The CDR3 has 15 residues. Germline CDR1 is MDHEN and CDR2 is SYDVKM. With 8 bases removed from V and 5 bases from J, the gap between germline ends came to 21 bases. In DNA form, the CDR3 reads TGTGCCAGCGGACGCCCTGGGGCCTATGATACTGAAGCTTTCTTT. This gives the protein CASGRPGAYDTEAFF.

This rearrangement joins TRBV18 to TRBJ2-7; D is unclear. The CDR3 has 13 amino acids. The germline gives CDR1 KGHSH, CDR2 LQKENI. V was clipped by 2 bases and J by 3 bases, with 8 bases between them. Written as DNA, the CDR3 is TGTGCCAGCTCACCAGGGCTGCTCTACGAGCAGTACTTC. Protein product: CASSPGLLYEQYF.